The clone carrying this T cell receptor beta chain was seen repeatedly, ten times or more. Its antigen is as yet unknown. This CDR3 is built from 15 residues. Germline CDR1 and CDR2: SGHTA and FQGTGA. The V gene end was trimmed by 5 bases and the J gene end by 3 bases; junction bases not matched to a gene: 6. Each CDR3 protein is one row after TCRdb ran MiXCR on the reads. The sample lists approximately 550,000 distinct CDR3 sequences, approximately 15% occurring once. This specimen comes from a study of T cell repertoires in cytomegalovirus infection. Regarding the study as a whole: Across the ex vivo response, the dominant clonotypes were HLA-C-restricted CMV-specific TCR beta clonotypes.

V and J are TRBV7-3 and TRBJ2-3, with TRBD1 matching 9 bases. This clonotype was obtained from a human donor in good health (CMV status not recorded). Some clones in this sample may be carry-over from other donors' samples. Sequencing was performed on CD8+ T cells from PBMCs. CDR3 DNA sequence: TGTGCCAGCAGCGCCGGACAGGGGCATACAGATACGCAGTATTTT. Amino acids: CASSAGQGHTDTQYF.